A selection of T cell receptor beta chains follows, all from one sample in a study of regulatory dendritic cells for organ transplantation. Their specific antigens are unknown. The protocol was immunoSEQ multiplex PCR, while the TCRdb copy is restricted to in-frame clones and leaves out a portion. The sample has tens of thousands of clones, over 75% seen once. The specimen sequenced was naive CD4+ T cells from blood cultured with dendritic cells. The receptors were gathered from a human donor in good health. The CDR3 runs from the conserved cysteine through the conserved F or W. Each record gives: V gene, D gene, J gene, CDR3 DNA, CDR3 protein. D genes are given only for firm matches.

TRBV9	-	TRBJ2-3	TGTGCCAGCAGCGTAGGATTAGGGGCCGGCACAGATACGCAGTATTTT	CASSVGLGAGTDTQYF
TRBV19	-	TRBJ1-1	TGTGCCAGTAGTACGGCCCATGCCGGGCCGGGGAACACTGAAGCTTTCTTT	CASSTAHAGPGNTEAFF
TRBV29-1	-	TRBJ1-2	TGCAGCGCTATAGCCACCCACTATGGCTACACCTTC	CSAIATHYGYTF
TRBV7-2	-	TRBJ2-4	TGTGCCAGCAGCTTTTATTCCCGGGAGACAGGGAACAAAAACATTCAGTACTTC	CASSFYSRETGNKNIQYF
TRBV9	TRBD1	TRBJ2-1	TGTGCCAGCAGCGTAGCGGACAGGGTCAGTGAGCAGTTCTTC	CASSVADRVSEQFF
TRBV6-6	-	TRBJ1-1	TGTGCCAGCAGTTACTCGGCAGGGGACACTGAAGCTTTCTTT	CASSYSAGDTEAFF
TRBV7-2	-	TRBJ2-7	TGTGCCAGCCGCGAGTTTCAGGACGGCTACGAGCAGTACTTC	CASREFQDGYEQYF
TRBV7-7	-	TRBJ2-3	TGTGCTAGCAGCTTAGTTCCGGGAGATCTCACAGATACGCAGTATTTT	CASSLVPGDLTDTQYF
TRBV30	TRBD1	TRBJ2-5	TGTGCCTGGAGGGACAGGGCGGGATCGCAAGAGACCCAGTACTTC	CAWRDRAGSQETQYF
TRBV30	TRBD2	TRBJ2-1	TGTGCCTGGAGCCGACTAGCGGGGGGGTCCCTCGGATATACAAACAATGAGCAGTTCTTC	CAWSRLAGGSLGYTNNEQFF
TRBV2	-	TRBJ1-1	TGTGCCCCCGGACCGAGGTTGGGGGACTCTGAAGCTTTCTTT	CAPGPRLGDSEAFF
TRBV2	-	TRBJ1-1	TGTGCCAGCAGTGAAGCAGAACTGAACACTGAAGCTTTCTTT	CASSEAELNTEAFF
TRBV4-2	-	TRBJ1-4	TGTGCCAGCAGCCAGGGACTTCCCGCAACTAATGAAAAACTGTTTTTT	CASSQGLPATNEKLFF
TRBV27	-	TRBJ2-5	TGTGCCAGCAGTTTATGTTTCAGGTGTTCACAAGAGACCCAGTACTTC	CASSLCFRCSQETQYF
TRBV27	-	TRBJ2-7	TGTGCCAGCAGTTTAAGACCATCCTCCTACGAGCAGTACTTC	CASSLRPSSYEQYF
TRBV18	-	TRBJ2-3	TGTGCCAGCTCATCCCAAGAAGATACGCAGTATTTT	CASSSQEDTQYF
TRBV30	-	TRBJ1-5	TGTGCCTGGTCAGCGGCAGACAATCAGCCCCAGCATTTT	CAWSAADNQPQHF
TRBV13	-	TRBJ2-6	TGTGCCAGCAGCTTGGCAAGGGCTGGGGCCAACGTCCTGACTTTC	CASSLARAGANVLTF
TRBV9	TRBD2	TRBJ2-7	TGTGCCAGCAGCGTAGGTCTAGCGGGGGTCTACGAGCAGTACTTC	CASSVGLAGVYEQYF
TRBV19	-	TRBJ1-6	TGTGCCAGTAGTGACAGCTCCTATAATTCACCCCTCCACTTT	CASSDSSYNSPLHF
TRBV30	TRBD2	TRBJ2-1	TGTGCCTGGACCCTGGGACTAGCGGGAGTATTCGATGAGCAGTTCTTC	CAWTLGLAGVFDEQFF
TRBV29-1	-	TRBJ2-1	TGCAGCAGTGGCGGGTTTTTTGGCAATGAGCAGTTCTTC	CSSGGFFGNEQFF